This T cell receptor (beta chain) is from a study of OX40 agonist ivuxolimab in advanced cancers. Germline assignment: CDR1 SGHRS and CDR2 YFSETQ. The CDR3 is 16 amino acids. V lost 0 bases and J 5 bases, leaving 12 bases between the germline ends. A few counts support this clone. Assay: immunoSEQ multiplex PCR; the TCRdb copy retains only in-frame clones and omits some. The table has 45,000 or so clones, 65% to 85% seen once. The TCR originated in an adult with an advanced solid tumor such as melanoma, head and neck, liver or kidney cancer. Sequencing used CD4+ or CD8+ T cells sorted from blood, obtained in a trial of the OX40 agonist ivuxolimab. The rearrangement joins TRBV5-1 to TRBJ1-6, with unresolved D. This chain's CDR3 is CASSLEVGRDNSPLHF. In nucleotides, the CDR3 is TGCGCCAGCAGCTTGGAAGTAGGCCGAGATAATTCACCCCTCCACTTT.